The source of this T cell receptor (beta chain) is a study of T cell responses to AZD1222 COVID-19 vaccine. The CDR3 has 13 residues. The germline V gene encodes CDR1 MDHEN and CDR2 SYDVKM. V was pared by 9 bases and J by 0 bases, with 8 bases between. Using immunoSEQ multiplex PCR, the repertoire was profiled, and TCRdb retains in-frame clones only, with some absent. The sample holds some 130,000 clones, 80% to 90% seen once. The chain is built from TRBV28 and TRBJ2-2; D is unclear. Specimen: peripheral blood, collected on day 0 of AZD1222 vaccination. The sequence derives from an adult in good health. The CDR3 DNA sequence: TGTGCCAGTACAACCGCGAACACCGGGGAGCTGTTTTTT. Translating gives CASTTANTGELFF.